These 2 T cell receptor beta chains share one sample of origin, sequenced in a study of cytomegalovirus exposure and HLA in healthy donors. The PCR ran on 60 Vbeta and 13 Jbeta primers. Assay: immunoSEQ multiplex PCR; the TCRdb copy retains only in-frame clones and omits some. The data hold some 140,000 clones, with more than 70% observed a single time. Sequencing input: PBMCs. These receptor sequences come from a man in his forties or fifties in good health and CMV-seronegative.

This rearrangement joins TRBV5-4 to TRBJ2-7, with a tentative D call TRBD1 (6 bases). Germline lookup yields CDR1 SGHNT and CDR2 YYREEE (reference sequence). Trimming stripped 4 bases from V and 3 bases from J, with 11 bases between. The CDR3 consists of 13 residues. In DNA, the CDR3 is TGTGCCAGCAGCCCAACAGGGTTCTACGAGCAGTACTTC. Its translation: CASSPTGFYEQYF.

The V gene is TRBV19, the J gene TRBJ2-3; TRBD2 agrees at 10 bases. V gave up 7 bases and J gave up 3 bases; unmatched junction bases: 7. In germline, CDR1 is LNHDA, CDR2 SQIVND (reference sequence). The CDR3 runs 15 residues. CDR3 residues: CASKVLTSGTDTQYF. DNA of the CDR3: TGTGCCAGTAAGGTCTTGACTAGCGGGACAGATACGCAGTATTTT. Using reference TRBV19 and TRBJ2-3 for the parts outside the CDR3, the full variable domain is DGGITQSPKYLFRKEGQNVTLSCEQNLNHDAMYWYRQDPGQGLRLIYYSQIVNDFQKGDIAEGYSVSREKKESFPLTVTSAQKNPTAFYLCASKVLTSGTDTQYFGPGTRLTVL.